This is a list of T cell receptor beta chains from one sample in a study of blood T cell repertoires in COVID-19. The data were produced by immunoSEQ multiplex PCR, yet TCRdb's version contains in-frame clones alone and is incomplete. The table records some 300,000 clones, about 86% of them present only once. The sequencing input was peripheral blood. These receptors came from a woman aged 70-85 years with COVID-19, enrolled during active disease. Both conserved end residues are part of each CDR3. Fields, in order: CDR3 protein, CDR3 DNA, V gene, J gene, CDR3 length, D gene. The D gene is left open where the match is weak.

CDR3aa: CASSDSGGGPYEQYF; CDR3nt: TGTGCCAGCAGTGATAGTGGCGGGGGGCCCTACGAGCAGTACTTC; v_gene: TRBV25-1; j_gene: TRBJ2-7; len: 15; d_gene: TRBD2
CDR3aa: CASSLFYRVNYGYTF; CDR3nt: TGTGCCAGCAGTTTATTTTACAGGGTAAACTATGGCTACACCTTC; v_gene: TRBV27; j_gene: TRBJ1-2; len: 15; d_gene: .
CDR3aa: CASSVSDRDSPLHF; CDR3nt: TGCGCCAGCAGCGTCTCGGACAGGGACTCACCCCTCCACTTT; v_gene: TRBV5-1; j_gene: TRBJ1-6; len: 14; d_gene: TRBD1
CDR3aa: CASSRTGGTGELFF; CDR3nt: TGCGCCAGCTCCAGGACAGGGGGCACCGGGGAGCTGTTTTTT; v_gene: TRBV10-1; j_gene: TRBJ2-2; len: 14; d_gene: TRBD1
CDR3aa: CASSLSGQLRNTIYF; CDR3nt: TGTGCCAGCAGCTTATCGGGACAGCTTAGAAACACCATATATTTT; v_gene: TRBV13; j_gene: TRBJ1-3; len: 15; d_gene: TRBD1
CDR3aa: CASSWIGQGAMEFF; CDR3nt: TGCGCCAGCAGCTGGATTGGACAGGGGGCAATGGAGTTCTTC; v_gene: TRBV5-1; j_gene: TRBJ2-1; len: 14; d_gene: TRBD1
CDR3aa: CASSLSRAWTEAFF; CDR3nt: TGTGCCAGCAGTTTATCGAGGGCTTGGACTGAAGCTTTCTTT; v_gene: TRBV27; j_gene: TRBJ1-1; len: 14; d_gene: .
CDR3aa: CSVGGTANYEQYF; CDR3nt: TGCAGCGTAGGAGGAACCGCAAACTACGAGCAGTACTTC; v_gene: TRBV29-1; j_gene: TRBJ2-7; len: 13; d_gene: .
CDR3aa: CASGTVNTGELFF; CDR3nt: TGTGCCAGCGGGACAGTAAACACCGGGGAGCTGTTTTTT; v_gene: TRBV7-2; j_gene: TRBJ2-2; len: 13; d_gene: TRBD1
CDR3aa: CASSPGTGIEQYF; CDR3nt: TGCGCCAGCAGCCCCGGGACAGGGATCGAGCAGTACTTC; v_gene: TRBV5-1; j_gene: TRBJ2-7; len: 13; d_gene: TRBD1
CDR3aa: CASSPGGTDEQYF; CDR3nt: TGTGCCAGCTCACCAGGGGGGACGGACGAGCAGTACTTC; v_gene: TRBV18; j_gene: TRBJ2-7; len: 13; d_gene: .
CDR3aa: CASSQAGGLSSYNEQFF; CDR3nt: TGTGCCAGCAGCCAAGCGGGGGGCCTAAGCTCCTACAATGAGCAGTTCTTC; v_gene: TRBV3-1/TRBV3-2; j_gene: TRBJ2-1; len: 17; d_gene: .